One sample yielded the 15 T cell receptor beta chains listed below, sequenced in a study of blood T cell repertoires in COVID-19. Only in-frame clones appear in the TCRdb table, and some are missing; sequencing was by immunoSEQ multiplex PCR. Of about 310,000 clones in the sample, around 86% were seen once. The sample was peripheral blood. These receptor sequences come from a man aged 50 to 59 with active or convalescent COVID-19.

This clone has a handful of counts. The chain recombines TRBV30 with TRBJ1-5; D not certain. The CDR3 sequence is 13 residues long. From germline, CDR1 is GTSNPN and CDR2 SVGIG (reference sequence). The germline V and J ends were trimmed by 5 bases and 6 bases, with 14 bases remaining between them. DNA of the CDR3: TGTGCCTGGGAGGCTTCGCGGGGTCAGCCCCAGCATTTT. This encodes CAWEASRGQPQHF.

The CDR3 bases are TGCGCCAGCAGCCATGGCCGAGGGGGATACTCCTACGAGCAGTACTTC. Protein: CASSHGRGGYSYEQYF. V is TRBV4-3 and J is TRBJ2-7; tentative D call: TRBD1 (6 bases). The germline V gene has CDR1 LGHNA and CDR2 YSLEER. Trimming took 3 bases from V and 0 from J, leaving 15 bases between them. This CDR3 has 16 amino acids.

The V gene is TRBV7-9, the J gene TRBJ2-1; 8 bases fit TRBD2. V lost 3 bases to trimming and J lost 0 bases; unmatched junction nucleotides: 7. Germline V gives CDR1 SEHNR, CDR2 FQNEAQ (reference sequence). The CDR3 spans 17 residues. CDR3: CASSFPAGGSSYNEQFF. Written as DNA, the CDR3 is TGTGCCAGCAGCTTCCCTGCGGGAGGATCCTCCTACAATGAGCAGTTCTTC.

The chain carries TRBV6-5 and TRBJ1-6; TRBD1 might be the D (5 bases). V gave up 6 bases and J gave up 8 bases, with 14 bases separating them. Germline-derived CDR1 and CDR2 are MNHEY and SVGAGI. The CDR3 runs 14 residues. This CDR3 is CASSGTPKDSPLHF. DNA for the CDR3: TGTGCCAGCAGCGGGACTCCAAAGGATTCACCCCTCCACTTT.

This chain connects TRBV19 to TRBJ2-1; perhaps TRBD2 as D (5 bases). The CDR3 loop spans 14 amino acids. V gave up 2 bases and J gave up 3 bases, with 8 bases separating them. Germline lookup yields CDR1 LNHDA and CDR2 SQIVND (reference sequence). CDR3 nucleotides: TGTGCCAGTAGTATACCTGGACTCTACAATGAGCAGTTCTTC. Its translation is CASSIPGLYNEQFF.

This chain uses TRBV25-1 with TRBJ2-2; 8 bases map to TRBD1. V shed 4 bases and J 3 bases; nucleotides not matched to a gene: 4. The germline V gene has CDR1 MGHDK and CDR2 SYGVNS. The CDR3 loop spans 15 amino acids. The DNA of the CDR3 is TGTGCCAGCAGTGGGGACAGGCCATACACCGGGGAGCTGTTTTTT. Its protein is CASSGDRPYTGELFF.

This CDR3 reads CASSLGQGAAGNTIYF. The CDR3 bases are TGTGCCAGCAGCTTAGGGCAGGGGGCAGCTGGAAACACCATATATTTT. V usage is TRBV7-8 and J usage is TRBJ1-3; 8 bases map to TRBD1. The CDR3 contains 16 residues. J gave up 2 bases and V 1 base, and 4 bases lay outside the gene matches. Germline CDR1 is SGHVS and CDR2 is FQNEAQ. Looking up the rest from reference TRBV7-8 and TRBJ1-3 gives the full variable domain: GAGVSQSPRYKVAKRGQDVALRCDPISGHVSLFWYQQALGQGPEFLTYFQNEAQLDKSGLPSDRFFAERPEGSVSTLKIQRTQQEDSAVYLCASSLGQGAAGNTIYFGEGSWLTVV.

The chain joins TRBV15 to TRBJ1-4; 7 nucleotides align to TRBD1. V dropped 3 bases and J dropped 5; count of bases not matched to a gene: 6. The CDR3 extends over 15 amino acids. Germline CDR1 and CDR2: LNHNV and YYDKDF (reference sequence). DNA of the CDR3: TGTGCCACCAGCAGCACCGACAGGGTAAATGAAAAACTGTTTTTT. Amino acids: CATSSTDRVNEKLFF.

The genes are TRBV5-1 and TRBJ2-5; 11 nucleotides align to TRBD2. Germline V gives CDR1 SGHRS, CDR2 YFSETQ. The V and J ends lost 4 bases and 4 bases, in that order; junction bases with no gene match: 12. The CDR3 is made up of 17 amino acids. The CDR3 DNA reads TGCGCCAGCAGCCACGGGACTAGCGGCCTTGGGAGAGAGACCCAGTACTTC. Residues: CASSHGTSGLGRETQYF.

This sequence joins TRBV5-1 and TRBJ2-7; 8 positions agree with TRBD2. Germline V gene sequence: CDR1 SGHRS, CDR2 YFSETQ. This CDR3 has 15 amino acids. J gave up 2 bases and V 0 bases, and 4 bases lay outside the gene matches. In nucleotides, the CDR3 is TGCGCCAGCAGCTTGGAAAGCGGGAGCCCCTACGAGCAGTACTTC. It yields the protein CASSLESGSPYEQYF.

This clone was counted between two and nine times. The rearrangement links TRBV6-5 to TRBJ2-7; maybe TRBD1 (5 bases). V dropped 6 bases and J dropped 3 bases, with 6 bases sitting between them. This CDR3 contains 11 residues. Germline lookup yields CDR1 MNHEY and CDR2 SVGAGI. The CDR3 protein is CASSRDYEQYF. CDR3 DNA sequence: TGTGCCAGCAGCAGGGACTACGAGCAGTACTTC.

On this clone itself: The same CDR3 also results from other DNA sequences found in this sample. The CDR3 is CASSLGQGRYEQYF. The CDR3 DNA follows: TGTGCCAGCAGCTTGGGACAGGGTCGTTACGAGCAGTACTTC. The rearrangement uses TRBV5-6 and TRBJ2-7, with 7 bases fitting TRBD1. The trim removed 0 bases at V and 4 bases at J, leaving 4 bases unmatched. Germline loops: CDR1 SGHDT, CDR2 YYEEEE. This CDR3 has 14 amino acids. The complete variable domain, with remaining parts taken from reference TRBV5-6 and TRBJ2-7, reads DAGVTQSPTHLIKTRGQQVTLRCSPKSGHDTVSWYQQALGQGPQFIFQYYEEEERQRGNFPDRFSGHQFPNYSSELNVNALLLGDSALYLCASSLGQGRYEQYFGPGTRLTVT.

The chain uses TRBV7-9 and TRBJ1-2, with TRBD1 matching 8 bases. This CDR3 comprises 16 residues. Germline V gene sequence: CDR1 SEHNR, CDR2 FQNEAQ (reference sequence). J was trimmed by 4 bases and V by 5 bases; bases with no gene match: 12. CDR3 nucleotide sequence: TGTGCCAGCAGCGAAAGCGGACAGGGCGGGAGCTATGGCTACACCTTC. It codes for CASSESGQGGSYGYTF.

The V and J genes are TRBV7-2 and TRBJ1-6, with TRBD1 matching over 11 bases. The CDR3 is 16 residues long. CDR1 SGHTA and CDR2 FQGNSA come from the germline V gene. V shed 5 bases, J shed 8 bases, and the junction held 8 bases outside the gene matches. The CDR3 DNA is TGTGCCAGCAGCAGTGTGTGGGACAGGGGGGATTCACCCCTCCACTTT. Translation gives CASSSVWDRGDSPLHF.

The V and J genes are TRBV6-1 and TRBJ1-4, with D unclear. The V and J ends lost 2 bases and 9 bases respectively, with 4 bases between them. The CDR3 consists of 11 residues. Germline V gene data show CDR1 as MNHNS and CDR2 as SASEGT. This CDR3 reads CASSETQKLFF. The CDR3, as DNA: TGTGCCAGCAGTGAAACTCAAAAACTGTTTTTT.